These 12 T cell receptor beta chains were all obtained from the same sample, sequenced in a study of blood T cell repertoires in COVID-19. TCRdb's copy holds only in-frame clones and misses some; the assay was immunoSEQ multiplex PCR. The sample shows roughly 60,000 clones, approximately 88% of them seen only once. The material sequenced was peripheral blood. Every receptor here comes from a young man with COVID-19, enrolled during active disease.

The chain links TRBV28 to TRBJ2-3; D unclear. The CDR3 totals 13 residues. In germline, CDR1 is MDHEN, CDR2 SYDVKM. V lost 3 bases to trimming and J lost 4 bases, with 8 bases between them. This CDR3 is CASSLPGPDTQYF. The CDR3, as DNA: TGTGCCAGCAGTTTGCCGGGTCCAGATACGCAGTATTTT.

The CDR3 loop is CASSITDRMNTEAFF. The CDR3 DNA sequence: TGTGCCAGCAGTATCACGGACAGAATGAACACTGAAGCTTTCTTT. The J gene is TRBJ1-1, the V gene TRBV6-5; D may be TRBD1 (6 bases). With 5 bases removed from V and 0 bases from J, the gap between germline ends came to 13 bases. Germline V gene data show CDR1 as MNHEY and CDR2 as SVGAGI. This CDR3 is built from 15 residues.

This clone has a handful of counts. The rearrangement links TRBV30 to TRBJ1-1, with unresolved D. Trimming removed 2 bases from V and 3 bases from J, with 10 bases in between. The CDR3 loop spans 13 amino acids. Germline CDR1 and CDR2: GTSNPN and SVGIG (reference sequence). The CDR3 is CAWSSGSYTEAFF. The CDR3 region has the DNA TGTGCCTGGAGTTCAGGTAGTTACACTGAAGCTTTCTTT.

The chain couples TRBV6-2 or TRBV6-3 to TRBJ2-3, with 11 bases fitting TRBD2. Germline V gene data show CDR1 as MNHEY and CDR2 as SVGEGT. J lost 1 base, V lost 2 bases, and 11 bases had no gene match. The CDR3 length is 19 residues. This CDR3 is CASSYSTGLAASRTDTQYF. CDR3 bases: TGTGCCAGCAGTTACAGTACGGGACTAGCGGCATCTCGCACAGATACGCAGTATTTT.

This chain uses TRBV7-8 with TRBJ2-1, with D perhaps TRBD1 (6 bases). There are 15 residues in the CDR3. Trimming pared 8 bases from V and 6 bases from J, leaving 20 bases between. Germline CDR1 SGHVS, CDR2 FQNEAQ. The CDR3 DNA sequence: TGTGCCAGCGGGTCAAGGGGGACCCTAGGCAATGAGCAGTTCTTC. Translation: CASGSRGTLGNEQFF.

The rearrangement joins TRBV10-2 to TRBJ2-7; D unclear. V gave up 4 bases and J gave up 3 bases, with 4 bases separating them. Germline CDR1 and CDR2: WSHSY and SAAADI. This CDR3 is 11 amino acids long. The CDR3 reads CASSGSYEQYF. CDR3 nucleotide sequence: TGCGCCAGCAGTGGTAGCTACGAGCAGTACTTC.

CDR3 DNA: TGTGCCAGCAGTTGGAGTGCTACCCGGACTAGCGGGAGCACAGATACGCAGTATTTT. Residues: CASSWSATRTSGSTDTQYF. This chain connects TRBV6-2 or TRBV6-3 to TRBJ2-3; 11 positions match TRBD2. This CDR3 region has 19 residues. Germline CDR1 is MNHEY and CDR2 is SVGEGT. The V and J ends lost 4 bases and 0 bases, in that order; junction bases with no gene match: 12.

The gene calls are TRBV4-1 and TRBJ2-1, with 7 bases aligning to TRBD1. The CDR3 is 15 residues long. CDR1 and CDR2 from the germline V gene are MGHRA and YSYEKL. J was trimmed by 7 bases and V by 1 base; bases with no gene match: 7. For the CDR3, the DNA is TGCGCCAGCAGCCAAGGCTTTCAGGGGGTGAATGAGCAGTTCTTC. It codes for CASSQGFQGVNEQFF.

The V call is TRBV6-5, the J call TRBJ1-4; tentatively, D is TRBD1 (5 bases). Germline V gives CDR1 MNHEY, CDR2 SVGAGI. This CDR3 is 13 amino acids long. Deletions cut 8 bases from V and 15 bases from J, with 22 bases between. CDR3: CASSHSHSGGVFF. The CDR3 bases are TGTGCCAGCTCTCACTCACACTCCGGAGGGGTGTTTTTT.

The chain carries TRBV6-2 or TRBV6-3 and TRBJ2-1; 9 bases map to TRBD2. The junction had 10 bases not matched to a gene; V was cut back by 5 bases and J by 5 bases. Looked up from germline, CDR1 is MNHEY and CDR2 is SVGEGT. The CDR3 extends over 16 amino acids. CDR3 in amino acids: CASSSTSGRKDNEQFF. The CDR3 nucleotides are TGTGCCAGCAGTAGCACGAGCGGGAGGAAGGACAATGAGCAGTTCTTC.

The chain has TRBV9 and TRBJ2-1; 8 bases are a match to TRBD2. This CDR3 is 19 amino acids long. Germline V gene lookup returns CDR1 SGDLS and CDR2 YYNGEE. V lost 2 bases and J lost 0; bases outside the gene matches: 13. CDR3 sequence: CASSVPRGSGISSYNEQFF. The CDR3 nucleotides read TGTGCCAGCAGCGTCCCCCGGGGTAGCGGGATTAGCTCCTACAATGAGCAGTTCTTC.

CDR3 amino acids: CASSLKGDGYTF. The CDR3 DNA is TGTGCCAGCAGCTTGAAGGGAGATGGCTACACCTTC. The gene calls are TRBV5-4 and TRBJ1-2; D remains unclear. The CDR3 runs 12 residues. V was clipped by 1 base and J by 6 bases, with 7 bases between them. Germline values: CDR1 SGHNT, CDR2 YYREEE (reference sequence).